The rows below give T cell receptor beta chains drawn from one sample of a study of blood T cell repertoires in COVID-19. Repertoires were generated with immunoSEQ multiplex PCR, while TCRdb's copy carries only in-frame clones and drops some. The sample holds approximately 80,000 clones; 77% are singletons and the top ten take about a tenth. Sequenced sample: peripheral blood. These receptors were taken from a human donor in a cohort sampled during active COVID-19. The CDR3 runs from the conserved cysteine through the conserved F or W. Each record gives: V gene, D gene, clone size, J gene, CDR3 DNA, CDR3 protein. D genes are given only for firm matches. Expanded clones get a size class; other rows say once, few or many, or leave the size out.

TRBV7-9	-	-	TRBJ1-2	TGTGCCAGCAGCTTCATGGCAGGGCGGAACTATGGCTACACCTTC	CASSFMAGRNYGYTF
TRBV6-2/TRBV6-3	TRBD2	-	TRBJ2-6	TGTGCCAGCAGTTACTCCGGGAGGCCCAGCCACTCTGGGGCCAACGTCCTGACTTTC	CASSYSGRPSHSGANVLTF
TRBV2	TRBD2	-	TRBJ2-5	TGTGCCAGCAGTGGAACTAGCGGGGGGTCCCAAGAGACCCAGTACTTC	CASSGTSGGSQETQYF
TRBV11-2	TRBD1	medium-sized	TRBJ1-6	TGTGCCAGCAGCTCGCCTCGGACAGGGGGTTCACCCCTCCACTTT	CASSSPRTGGSPLHF
TRBV28	-	-	TRBJ1-1	TGTGCCAGCAGTCCTCCCAGGGGCACTGAAGCTTTCTTT	CASSPPRGTEAFF
TRBV9	-	-	TRBJ1-2	TGTGCCAGCAGCTCCAGCCAGGGCGGCTACACCTTC	CASSSSQGGYTF
TRBV2	TRBD1	-	TRBJ2-7	TGTGCCAGCAGTGAAAACCGACAGGGGGGCGAGCAGTACTTC	CASSENRQGGEQYF
TRBV5-1	-	-	TRBJ1-2	TGCGCCAGCAGCTTTGGTCAGGGCAGAAACTATGGCTACACCTTC	CASSFGQGRNYGYTF
TRBV6-2/TRBV6-3	-	once	TRBJ2-7	TGTGCCAGCAGTCCATCCCCGGGACTGAGCTACGAGCAGTACTTC	CASSPSPGLSYEQYF
TRBV18	-	-	TRBJ2-7	TGTGCCAGCTCACCAGCCGGGACTCCGGATAGGTACGAGCAGTACTTC	CASSPAGTPDRYEQYF
TRBV25-1	-	-	TRBJ1-6	TGTGCCAGCCTGAGCCCGGGTTCACCCCTCCACTTT	CASLSPGSPLHF
TRBV14	TRBD1	few	TRBJ1-2	TGTGCCAGCAGCTTACGACAGACAGGGAACTATGGCTACACCTTC	CASSLRQTGNYGYTF
TRBV19	TRBD1	once	TRBJ2-1	TGTGCCAGTAGTATTCGAGGGGGCGCCTACAATGAGCAGTTCTTC	CASSIRGGAYNEQFF
TRBV24-1	-	-	TRBJ1-2	TGTGCCACCAGTGATAGTTGGCCAGGGCGCTATGGCTACACCTTC	CATSDSWPGRYGYTF
TRBV24-1	TRBD1	-	TRBJ2-1	TGTGCCACCAGTGATCCGGGACAGGGGGCGAATGAGCAGTTCTTC	CATSDPGQGANEQFF
TRBV2	TRBD1	-	TRBJ1-1	TGTGCCAGCAGGTACAGGGGGTTGAACACTGAAGCTTTCTTT	CASRYRGLNTEAFF
TRBV5-1	-	-	TRBJ1-1	TGCGCCAGCAGCTTCGACGGGGACACTGAAGCTTTCTTT	CASSFDGDTEAFF